This record concerns one T cell receptor beta chain sequence. The data were taken from a study of T-cell reconstitution after alpha-beta-depleted transplantation in children. TCRbeta library construction was performed incorporating unique molecular identifiers. Each CDR3 protein is one row after TCRdb ran MiXCR on the PCR reads. The profile covers some 500,000 distinct CDR3 sequences, with approximately 16% appearing a single time and approximately 3% taken by the ten largest. The germline V and J ends were trimmed by 0 bases and 6 bases, with 8 bases remaining between them. The CDR3 is 13 residues long. Per germline, CDR1 MGHRA and CDR2 YSYEKL.

The sequencing used PBMCs from the stem cell graft donor, collected from the stem cell graft. The receptor was isolated from a human donor who donated a stem cell graft to a child with acute lymphoblastic leukemia. This chain links TRBV4-1 with TRBJ2-5; the D gene is possibly TRBD2 (6 bases). The CDR3 is CASSQDRGKTQYF. The CDR3 DNA reads as TGCGCCAGCAGCCAAGATCGGGGGAAGACCCAGTACTTC.